The clone carrying this T cell receptor beta chain has at least ten counts. Its matching antigen is unknown. This entry belongs to a study of Graves' ophthalmopathy and Graves' hyperthyroidism. Findings and limits, study-wide: In blood appeared most of the expanded thyroid clonotypes whose frequency exceeded 0.001.

Exclusion applied to patients with other autoimmune diseases, uncontrolled infections, pregnancy or lactation. Scientists amplified the TCR beta CDR3 regions from RNA transcripts. An initial RT-PCR round employing HTBI primers preceded a second-round multiplex PCR. TCRdb passed the multiplex PCR reads through MiXCR, listing each CDR3 protein once. The table includes approximately 460,000 distinct CDR3 sequences, 13% to 15% detected once. V shed 2 bases and J shed 2 bases, with 16 bases lying between them. Germline V gene lookup returns CDR1 SQVTM and CDR2 ANQGSEA. The CDR3 runs to 16 residues. The TCR originated in a woman aged 25 to 39 with Graves' ophthalmopathy. This chain joins TRBV29-1 and TRBJ1-5; no clear D. The source material was blood. The CDR3 loop reads CSVEIGRDEGNQPQHF. The CDR3 DNA reads as TGCAGCGTTGAAATCGGGAGAGACGAGGGCAATCAGCCCCAGCATTTT.